This TCR beta chain is drawn from a study of T cells after somatic rescue of genetic block. Profiling relied on immunoSEQ multiplex PCR, and the TCRdb table lists in-frame clones only, not all of them. The sample carries tens of thousands of clones, under 95% recorded once. Germline CDR1 reads SGHRS; CDR2 reads YFSETQ. The V end was cut by 4 bases, the J end by 4 bases, with 17 bases between. CDR3 length: 16 residues. The rearrangement links TRBV5-1 to TRBJ2-2; D is possibly TRBD2 (5 bases). Sequencing input: peripheral blood mononuclear cells (PBMCs). The sequence derives from a young man. CDR3 protein: CASSRPSGGSTGELFF. The CDR3 DNA reads TGCGCCAGCAGCCGCCCCAGCGGCGGTAGCACCGGGGAGCTGTTTTTT.